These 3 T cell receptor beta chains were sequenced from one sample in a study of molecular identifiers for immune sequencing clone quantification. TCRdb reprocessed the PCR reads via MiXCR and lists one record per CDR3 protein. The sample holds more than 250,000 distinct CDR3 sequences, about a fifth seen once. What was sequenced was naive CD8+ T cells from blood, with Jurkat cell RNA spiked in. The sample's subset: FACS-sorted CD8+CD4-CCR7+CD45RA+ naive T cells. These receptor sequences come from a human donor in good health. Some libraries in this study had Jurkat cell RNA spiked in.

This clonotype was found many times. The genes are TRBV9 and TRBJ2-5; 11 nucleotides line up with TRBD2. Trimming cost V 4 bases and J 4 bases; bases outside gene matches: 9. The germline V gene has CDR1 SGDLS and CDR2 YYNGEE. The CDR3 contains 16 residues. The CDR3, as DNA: TGTGCCAGCAGCCCCCGGACTAGCGGGTTGCGAGAGACCCAGTACTTC. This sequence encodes CASSPRTSGLRETQYF.

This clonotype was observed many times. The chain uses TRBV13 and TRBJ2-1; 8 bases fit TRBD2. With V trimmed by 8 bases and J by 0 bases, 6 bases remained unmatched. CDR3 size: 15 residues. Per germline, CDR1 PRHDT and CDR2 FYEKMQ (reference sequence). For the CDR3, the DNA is TGTGCCAGCGATGGCGCGGGGGGCTCCTACAATGAGCAGTTCTTC. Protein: CASDGAGGSYNEQFF.

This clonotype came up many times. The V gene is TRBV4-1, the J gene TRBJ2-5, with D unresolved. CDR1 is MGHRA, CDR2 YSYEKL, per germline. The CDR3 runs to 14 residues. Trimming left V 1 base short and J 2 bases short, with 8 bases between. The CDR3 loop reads CASSQVPAQETQYF. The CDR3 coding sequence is TGCGCCAGCAGCCAAGTTCCAGCTCAAGAGACCCAGTACTTC.